This TCR beta chain is drawn from a study of control samples from healthy donors and cancer patients. This table comes from immunoSEQ multiplex PCR, and its TCRdb copy is limited to in-frame clones, with some not included. The sample shows about 89,000 clones, around nine tenths of them seen only once. V lost 5 bases, J lost 8 bases, and 16 bases lay in between. CDR1 and CDR2 (germline): SNHLY, FYNNEI. The CDR3 contains 14 residues. The TCR comes from a man aged 30 to 45 in good health. The sample taken for sequencing was blood. The rearrangement links TRBV2 to TRBJ2-1; weak D call: TRBD2 (5 bases). CDR3 amino acids: CASSSGLATYEQFF. CDR3 in DNA: TGTGCCAGCAGTTCAGGACTGGCTACATATGAGCAGTTCTTC.